This TCR beta chain was profiled in a study of blood T cell repertoires in COVID-19. As for the study in general: Samples taken during acute and convalescent COVID-19 were collected in the United States, Italy and Spain.

Per the original data handling: Amplification with reference gene primers provided the estimates of nucleated cell counts. Data came from immunoSEQ multiplex PCR; TCRdb stores just in-frame clones and leaves some out. D and trimming come from the DNA, and the V and J calls and clone size come from that table. Seen here are a few hundred thousand clones, roughly nine tenths observed once, and the top ten hold about 2.3%. The CDR3 spans 13 residues. Germline V gene sequence: CDR1 SGHNT, CDR2 YYREEE (reference sequence). V was clipped by 2 bases and J by 6 bases, with 8 bases between them. This sequence was found in a man aged 18 to 30 with active or convalescent COVID-19. The sequenced material came from peripheral blood. The chain carries TRBV5-4 and TRBJ2-2; D gene ambiguous. The CDR3: CASSFSLPGELFF. The CDR3, as DNA: TGTGCCAGCAGCTTCTCTCTCCCCGGGGAGCTGTTTTTT.